The rows below give T cell receptor beta chains drawn from one sample of a study of graft-versus-host responses after intestinal transplantation. The data were produced by immunoSEQ multiplex PCR, yet TCRdb's version contains in-frame clones alone and is incomplete. The table shows thousands of clones, with 72% occurring only once. The sample consisted of PBMCs, taken 540 to 550 days after intestinal transplant. These receptors all stem from a human patient who received an intestinal transplant, so some T cells may come from the graft donor. The CDR3 runs from the conserved cysteine through the conserved F or W. D genes are given only for firm matches. Some rows mark clone size as missing; the rest say once, few, many or name a class of expanded clone.

j_call: TRBJ1-4; d_call: .; clone_size: .; v_call: TRBV6-9; cdr3_nt: TGTGCCAGCAGTTACGGTACTAAGGGTGAAAAACTGTTTTTT; cdr3_aa: CASSYGTKGEKLFF
j_call: TRBJ1-2; d_call: .; clone_size: .; v_call: TRBV9; cdr3_nt: TGTGCCAGCAGCGTAGAAAGGGGGTCCAACTATGGCTACACCTTC; cdr3_aa: CASSVERGSNYGYTF
j_call: TRBJ2-3; d_call: TRBD1; clone_size: .; v_call: TRBV10-3; cdr3_nt: TGTGCCATCAGTGAACCCCCCGGGACAGGCACAGATACGCAGTATTTT; cdr3_aa: CAISEPPGTGTDTQYF
j_call: TRBJ1-1; d_call: TRBD1; clone_size: few; v_call: TRBV9; cdr3_nt: TGTGCCAGCAGCGGAGGACAGGGGGCTCTTGTGGACACTGAAGCTTTCTTT; cdr3_aa: CASSGGQGALVDTEAFF
j_call: TRBJ2-7; d_call: .; clone_size: few; v_call: TRBV29-1; cdr3_nt: TGCAGCGTTGAGGCTCAGGGGATCTCGGTATACGAGCAGTACTTC; cdr3_aa: CSVEAQGISVYEQYF
j_call: TRBJ1-2; d_call: TRBD1; clone_size: .; v_call: TRBV6-9; cdr3_nt: TGTGCCAGCAGTCCCGGGACAGAAAAACACTATGGCTACACCTTC; cdr3_aa: CASSPGTEKHYGYTF
j_call: TRBJ1-3; d_call: TRBD1; clone_size: few; v_call: TRBV6-5; cdr3_nt: TGTGCCAGCAGTTACCCCGGGACAGGGGGAAACACCATATATTTT; cdr3_aa: CASSYPGTGGNTIYF
j_call: TRBJ1-2; d_call: .; clone_size: .; v_call: TRBV7-9; cdr3_nt: TGTGCCAGCAGCTTAGGGGGTGCGGCCCTGGATGGCTACACCTTC; cdr3_aa: CASSLGGAALDGYTF
j_call: TRBJ2-7; d_call: .; clone_size: .; v_call: TRBV5-5; cdr3_nt: TGCGCCAGCAGCCAAGAGGCTAGCGAGGGATGGTACGAGCAGTACTTC; cdr3_aa: CASSQEASEGWYEQYF
j_call: TRBJ1-6; d_call: .; clone_size: .; v_call: TRBV4-3; cdr3_nt: TGCGCCAGCAGCCAGCAGAAAAACTATAATTCACCCCTCCACTTT; cdr3_aa: CASSQQKNYNSPLHF
j_call: TRBJ2-1; d_call: .; clone_size: .; v_call: TRBV6-5; cdr3_nt: TGTGCCAGCAGTTACTCAACAGAATACAATGAGCAGTTCTTC; cdr3_aa: CASSYSTEYNEQFF
j_call: TRBJ2-7; d_call: .; clone_size: .; v_call: TRBV6-8; cdr3_nt: TGTGCCAGCAGTGAAAAAATCTACGAGCAGTACTTC; cdr3_aa: CASSEKIYEQYF
j_call: TRBJ1-2; d_call: .; clone_size: .; v_call: TRBV7-8; cdr3_nt: TGTGCCAGCAGCCTATCAGGGGTCTATGGCTACACCTTC; cdr3_aa: CASSLSGVYGYTF
j_call: TRBJ1-6; d_call: .; clone_size: .; v_call: TRBV6-5; cdr3_nt: TGTGCCAGCAGTTACTCTCCAGGGGTAAATTCACCCCTCCACTTT; cdr3_aa: CASSYSPGVNSPLHF
j_call: TRBJ1-2; d_call: TRBD1; clone_size: .; v_call: TRBV4-1; cdr3_nt: TGCGCCAGCAGCCAAGAGGGACAGGTGCTTGGCTACACCTTC; cdr3_aa: CASSQEGQVLGYTF
j_call: TRBJ1-3; d_call: .; clone_size: few; v_call: TRBV6-9; cdr3_nt: TGTGCCAGCAGTTCCGGACGGAGCTCTGGAAACACCATATATTTT; cdr3_aa: CASSSGRSSGNTIYF
j_call: TRBJ2-7; d_call: .; clone_size: medium-sized; v_call: TRBV27; cdr3_nt: TGTGCCAGCAGAGAGGACATCACCTACGAGCAGTACTTC; cdr3_aa: CASREDITYEQYF
j_call: TRBJ2-7; d_call: .; clone_size: .; v_call: TRBV5-5; cdr3_nt: TGCGCCAGCAGCCAAGATCTCCAGGGGCCACCCTACGAGCAGTACTTC; cdr3_aa: CASSQDLQGPPYEQYF
j_call: TRBJ2-7; d_call: TRBD2; clone_size: .; v_call: TRBV6-1; cdr3_nt: TGTGCCAGCAGGAGCGGGGGGGCTTCTTACGAGCAGTACTTC; cdr3_aa: CASRSGGASYEQYF
j_call: TRBJ1-4; d_call: .; clone_size: .; v_call: TRBV15; cdr3_nt: TGTGCCACCAGCAGAGATGGGACAACTAATGAAAAACTGTTTTTT; cdr3_aa: CATSRDGTTNEKLFF
j_call: TRBJ2-5; d_call: TRBD2; clone_size: .; v_call: TRBV4-3; cdr3_nt: TGCGCCAGCAGCCAAGAACGGGGGGGCCAAGAGACCCAGTACTTC; cdr3_aa: CASSQERGGQETQYF
j_call: TRBJ2-3; d_call: TRBD1; clone_size: .; v_call: TRBV19; cdr3_nt: TGTGCCAGTAGTATGACAGGGAGCACAGATACGCAGTATTTT; cdr3_aa: CASSMTGSTDTQYF
j_call: TRBJ2-7; d_call: .; clone_size: .; v_call: TRBV7-6; cdr3_nt: TGTGCCAGCAGCTTGAGAGGAATGGACTACGAGCAGTACTTC; cdr3_aa: CASSLRGMDYEQYF
j_call: TRBJ2-6; d_call: .; clone_size: .; v_call: TRBV7-9; cdr3_nt: TGTGCCAGCAGCTTAGTGAGGGGGGCTGGGGCCAACGTCCTGACTTTC; cdr3_aa: CASSLVRGAGANVLTF
j_call: TRBJ1-6; d_call: TRBD1; clone_size: .; v_call: TRBV6-5; cdr3_nt: TGTGCCAGCAGTTACTCCGGGACAGGGGGTTCACCCCTCCACTTT; cdr3_aa: CASSYSGTGGSPLHF